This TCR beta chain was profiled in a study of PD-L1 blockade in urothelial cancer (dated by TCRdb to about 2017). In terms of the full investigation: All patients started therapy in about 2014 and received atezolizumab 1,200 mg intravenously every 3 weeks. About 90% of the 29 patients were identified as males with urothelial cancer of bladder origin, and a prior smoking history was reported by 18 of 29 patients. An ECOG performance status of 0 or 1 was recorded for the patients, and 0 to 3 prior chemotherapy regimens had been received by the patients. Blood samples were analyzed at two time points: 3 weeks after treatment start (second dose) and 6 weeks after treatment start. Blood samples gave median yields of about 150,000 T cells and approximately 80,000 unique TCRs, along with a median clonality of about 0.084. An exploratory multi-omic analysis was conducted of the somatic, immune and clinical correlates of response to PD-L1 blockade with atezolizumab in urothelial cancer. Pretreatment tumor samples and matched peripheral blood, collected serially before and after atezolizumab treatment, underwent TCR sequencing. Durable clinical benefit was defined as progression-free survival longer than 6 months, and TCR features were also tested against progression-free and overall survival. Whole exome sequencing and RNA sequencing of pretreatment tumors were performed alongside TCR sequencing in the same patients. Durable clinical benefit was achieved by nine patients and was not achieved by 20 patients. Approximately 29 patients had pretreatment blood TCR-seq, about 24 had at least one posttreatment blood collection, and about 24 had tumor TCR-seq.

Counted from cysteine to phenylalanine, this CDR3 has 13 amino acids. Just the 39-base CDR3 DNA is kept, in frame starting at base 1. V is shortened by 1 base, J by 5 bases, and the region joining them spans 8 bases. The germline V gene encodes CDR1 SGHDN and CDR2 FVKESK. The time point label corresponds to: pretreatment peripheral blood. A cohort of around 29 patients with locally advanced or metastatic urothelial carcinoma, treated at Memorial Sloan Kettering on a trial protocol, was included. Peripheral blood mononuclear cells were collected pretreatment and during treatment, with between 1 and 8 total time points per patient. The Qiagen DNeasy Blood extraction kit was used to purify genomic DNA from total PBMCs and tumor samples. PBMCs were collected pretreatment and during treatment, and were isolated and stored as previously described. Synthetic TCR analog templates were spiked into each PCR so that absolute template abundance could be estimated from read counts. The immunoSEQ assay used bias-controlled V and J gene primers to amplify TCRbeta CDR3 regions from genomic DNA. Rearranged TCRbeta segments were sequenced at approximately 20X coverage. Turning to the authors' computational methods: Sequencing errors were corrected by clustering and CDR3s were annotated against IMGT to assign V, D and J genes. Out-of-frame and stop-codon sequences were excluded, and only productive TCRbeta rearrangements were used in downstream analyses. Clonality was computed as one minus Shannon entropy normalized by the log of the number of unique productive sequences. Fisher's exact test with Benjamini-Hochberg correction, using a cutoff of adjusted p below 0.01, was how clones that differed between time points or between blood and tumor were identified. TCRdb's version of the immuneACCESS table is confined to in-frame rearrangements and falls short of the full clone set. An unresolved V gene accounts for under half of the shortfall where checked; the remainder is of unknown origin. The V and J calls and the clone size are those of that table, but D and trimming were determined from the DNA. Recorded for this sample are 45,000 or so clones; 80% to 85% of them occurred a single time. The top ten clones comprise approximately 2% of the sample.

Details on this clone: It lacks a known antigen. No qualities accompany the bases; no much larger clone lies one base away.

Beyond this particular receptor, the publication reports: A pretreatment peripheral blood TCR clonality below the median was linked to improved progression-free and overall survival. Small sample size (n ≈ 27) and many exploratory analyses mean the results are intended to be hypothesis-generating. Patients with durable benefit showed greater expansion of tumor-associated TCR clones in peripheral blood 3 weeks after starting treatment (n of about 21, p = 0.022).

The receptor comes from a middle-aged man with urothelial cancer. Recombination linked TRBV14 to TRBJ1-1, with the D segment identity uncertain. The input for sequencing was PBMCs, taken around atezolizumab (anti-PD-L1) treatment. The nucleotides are TGTGCCAGCAGCCAAGGAGGCTGGACTGAAGCTTTCTTT. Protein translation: CASSQGGWTEAFF.